This is a list of T cell receptor beta chains from one sample in a study of blood T cell repertoires in COVID-19. Clones were sequenced by immunoSEQ multiplex PCR, and TCRdb holds only the in-frame ones, with some missing. The sample contains roughly 190,000 clones, approximately 79% of which appear only once. The source material was peripheral blood. Receptors were obtained from a man aged 25 to 45 with active or convalescent COVID-19. Both conserved end residues are part of each CDR3. D genes are given only for firm matches. The listing skips clone size in some rows; elsewhere it reads once, few, many or a size class.

v_gene	d_gene	j_gene	abundance	CDR3aa	CDR3nt
TRBV6-6	NA	TRBJ1-6	few	CASSSPGLGDSPLHF	TGTGCCAGCAGTTCCCCGGGACTGGGGGATTCACCCCTCCACTTT
TRBV5-8	TRBD2	TRBJ2-7	NA	CASSRDTSGRQAYEQYF	TGTGCCAGCAGCCGAGACACTAGCGGGAGGCAAGCCTACGAGCAGTACTTC
TRBV6-5	NA	TRBJ2-3	few	CAAAGAGRKADTQYF	TGTGCCGCCGCAGGGGCAGGGCGTAAGGCAGATACGCAGTATTTT
TRBV6-4	NA	TRBJ2-3	NA	CASRQGPTTDTQYF	TGTGCCAGCAGACAGGGTCCCACTACAGATACGCAGTATTTT
TRBV7-9	NA	TRBJ1-1	NA	CASSLGQLQMNTEAFF	TGTGCCAGCAGCTTAGGGCAGTTACAAATGAACACTGAAGCTTTCTTT
TRBV6-5	TRBD2	TRBJ2-5	NA	CASSYPSGGTGETQYF	TGTGCCAGCAGTTACCCTAGCGGGGGGACGGGGGAGACCCAGTACTTC
TRBV4-1	NA	TRBJ2-5	NA	CASSQVWTGAEWGDQETQYF	TGCGCCAGCAGCCAAGTTTGGACCGGGGCCGAATGGGGGGATCAAGAGACCCAGTACTTC
TRBV18	NA	TRBJ2-2	NA	CASSPPGGELFF	TGTGCCAGCTCACCACCCGGCGGGGAGCTGTTTTTT
TRBV30	NA	TRBJ1-3	NA	CAWSVWESGNTIYF	TGTGCCTGGAGTGTGTGGGAGAGCGGAAACACCATATATTTT
TRBV5-1	TRBD1	TRBJ2-2	NA	CASSPPRTGGGTGELFF	TGCGCCAGCAGCCCGCCTCGGACAGGGGGTGGGACCGGGGAGCTGTTTTTT
TRBV4-1	NA	TRBJ1-2	NA	CASSQFVPGENYGYTF	TGCGCCAGCAGCCAATTCGTCCCAGGGGAGAACTATGGCTACACCTTC
TRBV29-1	NA	TRBJ2-7	NA	CSVADGYEQYF	TGCAGCGTAGCGGACGGCTACGAGCAGTACTTC
TRBV10-1	TRBD1	TRBJ1-6	NA	CASSPGTGNGSPLHF	TGCGCCAGCAGTCCCGGGACAGGGAACGGTTCGCCCCTCCACTTT
TRBV9	NA	TRBJ1-6	NA	CASSASGGSEGSPLHF	TGTGCCAGCAGCGCCTCTGGGGGCAGTGAGGGTTCACCCCTCCACTTT
TRBV7-9	TRBD1	TRBJ2-3	NA	CASSINRGPTDTQYF	TGTGCCAGCAGCATCAACAGGGGCCCCACAGATACGCAGTATTTT
TRBV11-2	NA	TRBJ2-2	once	CASSPYGDTGELFF	TGTGCCAGCAGCCCTTACGGGGACACCGGGGAGCTGTTTTTT
TRBV5-4	TRBD1	TRBJ2-6	NA	CASSLTGVSGANVLTF	TGTGCCAGCAGCCTCACAGGGGTGAGTGGGGCCAACGTCCTGACTTTC
TRBV10-3	TRBD1	TRBJ1-1	NA	CAISRRDRGVNTEAFF	TGTGCCATCAGTCGCCGGGACAGGGGGGTTAACACTGAAGCTTTCTTT
TRBV6-6	NA	TRBJ1-4	NA	CASSYSGGTRVEKLFF	TGTGCCAGCAGTTATTCGGGGGGGACCAGGGTTGAAAAACTGTTTTTT
TRBV5-5	NA	TRBJ1-5	NA	CASSRDNQPQHF	TGTGCCAGCAGCCGCGACAATCAGCCCCAGCATTTT
TRBV6-5	NA	TRBJ2-3	NA	CASSENTDTQYF	TGTGCCAGCAGCGAGAACACAGATACGCAGTATTTT
TRBV15	NA	TRBJ1-5	NA	CATSRGGSVEPQHF	TGTGCCACCAGCAGGGGGGGGTCGGTGGAGCCCCAGCATTTT
TRBV14	NA	TRBJ1-2	NA	CASSQGRANYGYTF	TGTGCCAGCAGCCAAGGGAGGGCTAACTATGGCTACACCTTC
TRBV2	NA	TRBJ1-1	NA	CASSAGTMNTEAFF	TGTGCCAGCAGTGCCGGGACAATGAACACTGAAGCTTTCTTT
TRBV6-5	TRBD2	TRBJ2-7	NA	CASSYSWGGSYEQYF	TGTGCCAGCAGTTACTCTTGGGGGGGCTCCTACGAGCAGTACTTC
TRBV7-8	TRBD1	TRBJ2-7	NA	CASTWPGQGTYEQYF	TGTGCCAGCACCTGGCCCGGACAGGGGACCTACGAGCAGTACTTC
TRBV27	NA	TRBJ1-2	NA	CASGELRGPGGYTF	TGTGCCAGCGGAGAGTTGCGGGGGCCGGGTGGCTACACCTTC
TRBV6-2/TRBV6-3	TRBD1	TRBJ1-5	NA	CASSPGQEVSNQPQHF	TGTGCCAGCAGCCCTGGACAGGAAGTTAGCAATCAGCCCCAGCATTTT
TRBV5-1	NA	TRBJ1-2	once	CASAVPREGGDGYTF	TGCGCCAGCGCTGTCCCACGTGAAGGGGGAGATGGCTACACCTTC
TRBV5-6	TRBD1	TRBJ2-6	NA	CASSPGTGGWTAGANVLTF	TGTGCCAGCAGCCCTGGGACAGGGGGCTGGACAGCTGGGGCCAACGTCCTGACTTTC
TRBV7-9	NA	TRBJ1-4	NA	CASRPLGEENEKLFF	TGTGCCAGCAGACCCCTTGGAGAGGAGAATGAAAAACTGTTTTTT
TRBV3-1/TRBV3-2	NA	TRBJ1-5	NA	CASSQAANQPQHF	TGTGCCAGCAGCCAGGCCGCCAATCAGCCCCAGCATTTT
TRBV28	TRBD1	TRBJ1-4	NA	CASNTGGGGEKLFF	TGTGCCAGCAACACAGGGGGCGGTGGTGAAAAACTGTTTTTT
TRBV5-8	TRBD1	TRBJ1-2	NA	CASSLEGQGAYGYTF	TGTGCCAGCAGCTTGGAAGGACAGGGGGCCTATGGCTACACCTTC
TRBV14	NA	TRBJ2-1	few	CASSAVLEGEQFF	TGTGCCAGCAGCGCTGTTCTAGAGGGTGAGCAGTTCTTC
TRBV20-1	TRBD2	TRBJ2-1	NA	CSASPPSGGNEQFF	TGCAGTGCTAGTCCCCCTAGCGGGGGCAATGAGCAGTTCTTC
TRBV3-1/TRBV3-2	NA	TRBJ2-1	NA	CASSQSAGQFF	TGTGCCAGCAGCCAGTCGGCGGGGCAGTTCTTC
TRBV5-6	NA	TRBJ1-1	NA	CASSLAGRANTEAFF	TGTGCCAGCAGCTTGGCGGGCAGGGCGAACACTGAAGCTTTCTTT
TRBV18	TRBD1	TRBJ2-5	NA	CASSPGTGNKETQYF	TGTGCCAGCTCACCCGGGACAGGGAACAAAGAGACCCAGTACTTC
TRBV21-1	NA	TRBJ1-2	NA	CASSKRGPPGCLTFTNYGYTF	TGTGCCAGCAGCAAAAGAGGGCCCCCGGGATGCTTAACCTTCACTAACTATGGCTACACCTTC
TRBV6-6	TRBD2	TRBJ2-3	NA	CASSGGAVETDTQYF	TGTGCCAGCAGCGGGGGGGCCGTCGAGACAGATACGCAGTATTTT
TRBV29-1	TRBD1	TRBJ1-2	NA	CSVEVDREGGANYGYTF	TGCAGCGTTGAAGTGGACAGGGAGGGCGGGGCTAACTATGGCTACACCTTC
TRBV7-9	NA	TRBJ2-3	NA	CASRSADTQYF	TGTGCCAGCAGATCCGCAGATACGCAGTATTTT
TRBV6-2/TRBV6-3	NA	TRBJ2-3	NA	CASSYSAGSGTDTQYF	TGTGCCAGCAGTTACTCTGCCGGGTCTGGGACAGATACGCAGTATTTT
TRBV3-1/TRBV3-2	NA	TRBJ2-3	NA	CASSLPTAAGSTDTQYF	TGTGCCAGCAGCCTCCCAACCGCGGCTGGAAGCACAGATACGCAGTATTTT
TRBV5-1	TRBD1	TRBJ2-1	NA	CASSLGTGTGEQFF	TGCGCCAGCAGCTTGGGTACAGGGACAGGGGAGCAGTTCTTC
TRBV18	NA	TRBJ2-2	NA	CASSPKGPPGTGELFF	TGTGCCAGCTCACCTAAGGGGCCCCCGGGCACCGGGGAGCTGTTTTTT
TRBV11-3	TRBD1	TRBJ2-7	NA	CASSLSPLTGTGTYEQYF	TGTGCCAGCAGCTTATCCCCGTTGACCGGGACAGGGACCTACGAGCAGTACTTC
TRBV28	NA	TRBJ1-2	medium-sized	CASSSADSDRGYTF	TGTGCCAGCAGTTCCGCCGACAGTGACCGAGGCTACACCTTC
TRBV7-9	NA	TRBJ2-3	NA	CASSHRVMLVSTDTQYF	TGTGCCAGCAGCCACAGGGTAATGCTGGTCAGCACAGATACGCAGTATTTT
TRBV11-3	NA	TRBJ1-1	NA	CASSHRAGRNTEAFF	TGTGCCAGCAGCCACCGGGCGGGGAGGAACACTGAAGCTTTCTTT